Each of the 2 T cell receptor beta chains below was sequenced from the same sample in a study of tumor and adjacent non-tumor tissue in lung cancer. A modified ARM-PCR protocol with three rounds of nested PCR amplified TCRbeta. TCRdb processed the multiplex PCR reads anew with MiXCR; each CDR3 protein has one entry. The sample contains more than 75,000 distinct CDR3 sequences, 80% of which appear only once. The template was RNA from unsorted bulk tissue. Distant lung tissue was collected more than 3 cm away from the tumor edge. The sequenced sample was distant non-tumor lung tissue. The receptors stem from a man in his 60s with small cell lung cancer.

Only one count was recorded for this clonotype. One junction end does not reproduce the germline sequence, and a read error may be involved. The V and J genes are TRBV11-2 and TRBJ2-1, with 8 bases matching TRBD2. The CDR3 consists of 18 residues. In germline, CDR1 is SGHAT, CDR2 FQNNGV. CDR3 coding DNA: TGTGTCAGCAGCTTAGGAGTAGCGGGGAGCTACTACTACAATGAGCAGTTCTTC. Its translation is CVSSLGVAGSYYYNEQFF.

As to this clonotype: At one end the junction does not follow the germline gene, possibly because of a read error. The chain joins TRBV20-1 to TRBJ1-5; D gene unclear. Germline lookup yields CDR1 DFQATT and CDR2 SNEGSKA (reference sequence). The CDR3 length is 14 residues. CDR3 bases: TGCAGTGCCCGTCGGGCCGGTGGCAATCAGCCACAGCATTTT. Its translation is CSARRAGGNQPQHF.